The sequence of this TCR beta chain was determined in a study of chemoradiotherapy in HPV16-positive cancers. V shed 5 bases, J shed 5 bases, and the junction held 8 bases outside the gene matches. The germline V gene has CDR1 LNHDA and CDR2 SQIVND (reference sequence). This CDR3 spans 15 amino acids. Study-wide results and limits: In HPV16-positive patients, HPV-responsive T-cell expansion tracked better recurrence-free survival.

A remark on this clone: Antigen unknown.

Generated by immunoSEQ multiplex PCR, the TCRdb table keeps only in-frame clones and is missing some. The table shows about 6,700 clones, with about nine tenths occurring only once. The specimen was tumor tissue, collected from a patient who underwent chemoradiotherapy. V and J are TRBV19 and TRBJ2-3; 9 bases align to TRBD2. This receptor was taken from a human donor with HPV-associated anogenital cancer. The CDR3 reads CASSWREGLGDTQYF. CDR3 DNA: TGTGCCAGTAGTTGGCGGGAGGGCCTTGGAGATACGCAGTATTTT. Full variable domain (missing parts from reference TRBV19 and TRBJ2-3): DGGITQSPKYLFRKEGQNVTLSCEQNLNHDAMYWYRQDPGQGLRLIYYSQIVNDFQKGDIAEGYSVSREKKESFPLTVTSAQKNPTAFYLCASSWREGLGDTQYFGPGTRLTVL.